The 15 T cell receptor beta chains presented below share a single source sample, sequenced in a study of blood T cell repertoires in COVID-19. Only in-frame clones appear in the TCRdb table, and some are missing; sequencing was by immunoSEQ multiplex PCR. The sample includes about 82,000 clones, about 80% seen only once; the top ten take around 13%. Sequences were obtained from peripheral blood. These TCRs come from a woman in her 40s with active or convalescent COVID-19.

This clone has more than one count but fewer than ten. The chain couples TRBV6-2 or TRBV6-3 to TRBJ2-4; 8 bases fit TRBD1. V lost 5 bases to trimming and J lost 0 bases; unmatched junction nucleotides: 9. Germline lookup yields CDR1 MNHEY and CDR2 SVGEGT. CDR3 length: 17 amino acids. This CDR3 is CASSGQGTLLAKNIQYF. Here the CDR3 DNA reads TGTGCCAGCAGTGGACAGGGCACGCTTCTAGCCAAAAACATTCAGTACTTC.

The chain carries TRBV10-2 and TRBJ2-7; 9 bases are a match to TRBD1. The junction had 7 bases not matched to a gene; V was cut back by 6 bases and J by 1 base. CDR1 is WSHSY, CDR2 SAAADI, per germline. The CDR3 has 15 residues. CDR3 DNA sequence: TGCGCCAGCAGGGGGGAGACAGGGGGTTCCTACGAGCAGTACTTC. Residues: CASRGETGGSYEQYF.

The V and J genes are TRBV20-1 and TRBJ1-1, with D tentatively TRBD1 (6 bases). CDR3 length equals 11 residues. V lost 8 bases, J lost 10 bases, and 17 bases lay in between. Germline CDR1 and CDR2: DFQATT and SNEGSKA (reference sequence). The chain's CDR3 is CSPSRGASAFF. In DNA, the CDR3 is TGCAGTCCAAGCAGGGGTGCGTCAGCTTTCTTT.

The V gene is TRBV4-1, the J gene TRBJ2-1; 11 bases are shared with TRBD2. The CDR3 spans 17 residues. Germline CDR1 reads MGHRA; CDR2 reads YSYEKL. Trimming cost V 1 base and J 7 bases; bases outside gene matches: 9. The CDR3 reads CASSQATTSGSPNEQFF. The CDR3, as DNA: TGCGCCAGCAGCCAAGCTACTACTAGCGGGAGTCCGAATGAGCAGTTCTTC.

The J gene is TRBJ2-1, the V gene TRBV9; 7 positions agree with TRBD2. The CDR3 loop spans 15 amino acids. V dropped 1 base and J dropped 10; count of bases not matched to a gene: 11. Germline assignment: CDR1 SGDLS and CDR2 YYNGEE. The CDR3 DNA reads TGTGCCAGCAGCGTAAATGCGGGGAGGGCGGAGGAGCAGTTCTTC. This encodes CASSVNAGRAEEQFF.

The chain recombines TRBV11-2 with TRBJ1-5, with 8 bases fitting TRBD1. V gave up 5 bases and J gave up 0 bases; unmatched junction bases: 6. This CDR3 contains 16 residues. Germline CDR1 SGHAT, CDR2 FQNNGV. The CDR3 bases are TGTGCCAGCAGCCCTCACAGGGGGGATAGCAATCAGCCCCAGCATTTT. Protein: CASSPHRGDSNQPQHF.

The rearrangement uses TRBV13 and TRBJ2-3; perhaps TRBD2 as D (6 bases). The CDR3 has 15 residues. V was trimmed by 4 bases and J by 5 bases, leaving 16 bases between them. Looked up from germline, CDR1 is PRHDT and CDR2 is FYEKMQ (reference sequence). The CDR3 DNA follows: TGTGCCAGCAGCTCCGCGGGACGGAGAGGAGATACGCAGTATTTT. This encodes CASSSAGRRGDTQYF.

This sequence joins TRBV18 and TRBJ2-2, with 7 positions matching TRBD1. V trimming: 3 bases; J trimming: 3 bases; junction bases outside the gene matches: 16. The CDR3 consists of 19 residues. The germline gives CDR1 KGHSH, CDR2 LQKENI. CDR3 in DNA: TGTGCCAGCTCACCGATCGGGGAACCGAGGACAGGCCACACCGGGGAGCTGTTTTTT. Translation: CASSPIGEPRTGHTGELFF. The variable domain in full, completed from reference TRBV18 and TRBJ2-2, reads NAGVMQNPRHLVRRRGQEARLRCSPMKGHSHVYWYRQLPEEGLKFMVYLQKENIIDESGMPKERFSAEFPKEGPSILRIQQVVRGDSAAYFCASSPIGEPRTGHTGELFFGEGSRLTVL.

The CDR3 DNA reads as TGTGCCAGCAGCTTAGGACTGATATCTGGAAACACCATATATTTT. It codes for CASSLGLISGNTIYF. The chain combines TRBV11-3 with TRBJ1-3; unclear D gene. Trimming left V 1 base short and J 1 base short, with 8 bases between. Germline V gene data show CDR1 as SGHNT and CDR2 as YENEEA. CDR3 length equals 15 residues.

This clone was found once. Here the CDR3 reads CASNNYWTGSNYGYTF. The CDR3 region has the DNA TGTGCCAGCAACAACTACTGGACAGGGAGCAACTATGGCTACACCTTC. The rearrangement joins TRBV5-8 to TRBJ1-2; TRBD1 matches 8 bases. CDR1 and CDR2 from the germline V gene are SGHTS and YDEGEE. CDR3 size: 16 residues. The ends lost 6 bases at V and 2 bases at J; junction bases unmatched: 12.

The genes are TRBV10-2 and TRBJ2-1; D remains ambiguous. Germline V CDR1 and CDR2: WSHSY, SAAADI. This CDR3 is built from 15 residues. Trimming stripped 2 bases from V and 5 bases from J, with 13 bases between. As DNA, the CDR3 is TGCGCCAGCAGTGAGAAGCGCCCCCTTCACAATGAGCAGTTCTTC. It yields the protein CASSEKRPLHNEQFF.

This chain uses TRBV27 with TRBJ2-3; TRBD2 agrees at 7 bases. V trimming: 10 bases; J trimming: 1 base; junction bases outside the gene matches: 11. CDR3 length: 15 residues. The germline V gene has CDR1 MNHEY and CDR2 SMNVEV (reference sequence). The CDR3 bases are TGTGCCATCCGGCGGGGGTGGGAACGCACAGATACGCAGTATTTT. It specifies CAIRRGWERTDTQYF.

This sequence joins TRBV6-1 and TRBJ2-1; D possibly corresponds to TRBD2 (5 bases). Between the trimmed V and J ends, which lost 2 bases and 4 bases, there was a span of 15 bases. This CDR3 comprises 16 residues. Germline CDR1 MNHNS, CDR2 SASEGT. In nucleotides, the CDR3 is TGTGCCAGCAGTGAACCCCCCGGACTCCCATACAATGAGCAGTTCTTC. It specifies CASSEPPGLPYNEQFF.

The genes are TRBV12-3 or TRBV12-4 and TRBJ2-3; weak D call: TRBD2 (5 bases). The CDR3 has 13 residues. Trimming pared 2 bases from V and 6 bases from J, leaving 9 bases between. The CDR3 region has the DNA TGTGCCAGCAGTTTACGGGGTCCGGATACGCAGTATTTT. Translated, it gives CASSLRGPDTQYF.

This chain connects TRBV4-3 to TRBJ2-3; 10 bases line up with TRBD2. Germline V CDR1 and CDR2: LGHNA, YSLEER. V shed 3 bases and J 0 bases; nucleotides not matched to a gene: 6. This CDR3 has 17 residues. The chain's CDR3 is CASSHSLAGVSTDTQYF. CDR3 nucleotide sequence: TGCGCCAGCAGCCATTCTCTAGCGGGGGTTAGCACAGATACGCAGTATTTT.